Below, 5 T cell receptor beta chains from the same sample are listed, as sequenced in a study of monozygotic twins with inflammatory bowel disease. TCRdb reprocessed the 5' RACE reads and stores each CDR3 protein as one record, lacking DNA. The sample data list fewer than 550,000 distinct CDR3 sequences. The source material was blood. All receptors come from a human donor with ulcerative colitis or Crohn's disease, or a healthy co-twin of an affected twin (not recorded which).

The J gene is TRBJ1-4, the V gene TRBV7-2. CDR1 and CDR2 (germline): SGHTA, FQGNSA. This CDR3 spans 14 amino acids. The CDR3 sequence is CASSPQGRNEKLFF.

The chain couples TRBV20-1 to TRBJ2-3; TCRdb gives TRBD1 as the D gene, but with no DNA this cannot be confirmed. Germline-derived CDR1 and CDR2 are DFQATT and SNEGSKA (reference sequence). CDR3 size: 15 residues. CDR3 loop: CSARDWGTLADTQYF.

V is TRBV29-1 and J is TRBJ1-3; the TRBD1 assignment by TCRdb is unverifiable without DNA. CDR1 SQVTM and CDR2 ANQGSEA come from the germline V gene. This CDR3 spans 13 amino acids. The CDR3 loop is CSARSRGGNTIYF.

This chain links TRBV5-4 with TRBJ1-2; TCRdb selects TRBD1, and the lack of DNA leaves this call unchecked. CDR1 and CDR2 (germline): SGHNT, YYREEE (reference sequence). This CDR3 contains 13 residues. This CDR3 is CASSLAGDFGYTF.

J is TRBJ2-6 and V is TRBV3-1. Looked up from germline, CDR1 is LGHDT and CDR2 is YNNKEL (reference sequence). This CDR3 spans 13 amino acids. CDR3 protein: CASLHSGANVLTF.